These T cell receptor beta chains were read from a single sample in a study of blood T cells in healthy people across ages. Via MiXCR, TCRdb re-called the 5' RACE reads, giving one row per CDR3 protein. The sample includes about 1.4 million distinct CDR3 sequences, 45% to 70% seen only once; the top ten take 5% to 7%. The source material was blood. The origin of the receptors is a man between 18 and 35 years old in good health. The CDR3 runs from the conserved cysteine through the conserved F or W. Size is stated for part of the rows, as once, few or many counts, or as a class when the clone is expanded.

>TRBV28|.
CASKLGQVSSYNSPLHF
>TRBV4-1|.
CASSQASGTGVSTDTQYF
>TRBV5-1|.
CASRNLPGVDEKLFF
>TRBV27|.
CASSGLPPNEQFF
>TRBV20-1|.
CSGGSQGLVETQYF
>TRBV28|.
CASIEDGHYEQYF
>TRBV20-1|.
CSVRSWVTSNQPQHF
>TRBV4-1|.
CASSQDSHLAGAETQYF
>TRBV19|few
CASSMVQGNYEQYF
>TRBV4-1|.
CASSPNYDRASSYEQYF
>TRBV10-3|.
CASTSDPSTDTQYF
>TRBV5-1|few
CASSFTAMPTTEAFF
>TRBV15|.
CATSRVAGQFDTQYF
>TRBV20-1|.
CSARDRGPPKQYF
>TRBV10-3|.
CAISGTGYNEQFF
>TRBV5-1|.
CASSLASGRSSYNEQFF
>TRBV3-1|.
CASSQQRDRLSYEQYF
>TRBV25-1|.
CASQQAGTEAFF
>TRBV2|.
CASRDSWAASPLHF
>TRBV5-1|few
CASSLGPGNGKLFF
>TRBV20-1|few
CSAASGLASHNEQFF
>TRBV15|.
CATSRVAGVGTDTQYF
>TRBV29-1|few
CSVEPGPKGAETQYF